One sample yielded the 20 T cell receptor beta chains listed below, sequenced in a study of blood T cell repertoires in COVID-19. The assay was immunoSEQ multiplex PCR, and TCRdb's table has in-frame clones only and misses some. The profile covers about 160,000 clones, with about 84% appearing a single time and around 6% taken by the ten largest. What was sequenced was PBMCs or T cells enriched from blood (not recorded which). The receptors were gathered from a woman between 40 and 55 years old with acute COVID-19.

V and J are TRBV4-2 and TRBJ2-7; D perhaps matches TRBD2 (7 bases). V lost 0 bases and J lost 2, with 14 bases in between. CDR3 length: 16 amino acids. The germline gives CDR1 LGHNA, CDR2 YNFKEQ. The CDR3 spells CASSQEEGGTAYEQYF. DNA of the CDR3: TGTGCCAGCAGCCAAGAAGAGGGGGGGACTGCCTACGAGCAGTACTTC.

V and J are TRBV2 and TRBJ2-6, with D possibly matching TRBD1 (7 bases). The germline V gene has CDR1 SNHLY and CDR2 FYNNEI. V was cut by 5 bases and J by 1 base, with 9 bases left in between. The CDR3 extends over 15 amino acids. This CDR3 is CASSSGGSGANVLTF. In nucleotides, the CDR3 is TGTGCCAGCAGTTCAGGGGGGTCTGGGGCCAACGTCCTGACTTTC.

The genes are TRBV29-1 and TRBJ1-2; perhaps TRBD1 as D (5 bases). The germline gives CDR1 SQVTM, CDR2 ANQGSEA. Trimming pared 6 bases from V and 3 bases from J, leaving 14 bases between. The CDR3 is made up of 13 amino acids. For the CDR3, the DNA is TGCAGCGTAGGGGTGGGTCAGGACTATGGCTACACCTTC. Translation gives CSVGVGQDYGYTF. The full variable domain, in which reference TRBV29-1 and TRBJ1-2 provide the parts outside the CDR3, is SAVISQKPSRDICQRGTSLTIQCQVDSQVTMMFWYRQQPGQSLTLIATANQGSEATYESGFVIDKFPISRPNLTFSTLTVSNMSPEDSSIYLCSVGVGQDYGYTFGSGTRLTVV.

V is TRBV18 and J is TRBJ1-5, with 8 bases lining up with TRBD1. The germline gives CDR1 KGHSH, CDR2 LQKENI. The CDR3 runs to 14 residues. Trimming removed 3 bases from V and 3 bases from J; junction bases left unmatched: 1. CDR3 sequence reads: CASSPTGDNQPQHF. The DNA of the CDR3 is TGTGCCAGCTCACCGACAGGGGACAATCAGCCCCAGCATTTT. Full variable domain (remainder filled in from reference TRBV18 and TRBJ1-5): NAGVMQNPRHLVRRRGQEARLRCSPMKGHSHVYWYRQLPEEGLKFMVYLQKENIIDESGMPKERFSAEFPKEGPSILRIQQVVRGDSAAYFCASSPTGDNQPQHFGDGTRLSIL.

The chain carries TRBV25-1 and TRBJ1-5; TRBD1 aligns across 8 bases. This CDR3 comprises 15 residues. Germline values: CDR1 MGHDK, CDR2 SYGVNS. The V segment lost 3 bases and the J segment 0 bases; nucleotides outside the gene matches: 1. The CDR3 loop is CASSDDRGSNQPQHF. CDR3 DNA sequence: TGTGCCAGCAGTGACGACAGGGGTAGCAATCAGCCCCAGCATTTT.

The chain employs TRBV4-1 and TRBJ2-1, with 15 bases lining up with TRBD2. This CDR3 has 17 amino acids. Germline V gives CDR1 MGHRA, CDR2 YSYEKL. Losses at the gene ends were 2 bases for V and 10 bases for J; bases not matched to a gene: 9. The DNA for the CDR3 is TGCGCCAGCAGCCAATATTTACTGGGGACTAGCGGGAGGGAGCAGTTCTTC. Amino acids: CASSQYLLGTSGREQFF.

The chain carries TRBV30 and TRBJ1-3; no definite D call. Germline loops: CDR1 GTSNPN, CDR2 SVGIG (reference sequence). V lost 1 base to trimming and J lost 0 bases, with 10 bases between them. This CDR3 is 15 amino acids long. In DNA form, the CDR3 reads TGTGCCTGGAGTGGCGAAACCTACTCTGGAAACACCATATATTTT. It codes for CAWSGETYSGNTIYF.

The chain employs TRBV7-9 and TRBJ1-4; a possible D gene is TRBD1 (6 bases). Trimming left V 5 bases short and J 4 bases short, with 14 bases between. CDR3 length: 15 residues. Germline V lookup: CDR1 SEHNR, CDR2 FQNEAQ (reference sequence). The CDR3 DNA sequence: TGTGCCAGCAGCCGAGAACGGACAGTTAATGAAAAACTGTTTTTT. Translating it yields CASSRERTVNEKLFF. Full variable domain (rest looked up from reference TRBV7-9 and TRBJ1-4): DTGVSQNPRHKITKRGQNVTFRCDPISEHNRLYWYRQTLGQGPEFLTYFQNEAQLEKSRLLSDRFSAERPKGSFSTLEIQRTEQGDSAMYLCASSRERTVNEKLFFGSGTQLSVL.

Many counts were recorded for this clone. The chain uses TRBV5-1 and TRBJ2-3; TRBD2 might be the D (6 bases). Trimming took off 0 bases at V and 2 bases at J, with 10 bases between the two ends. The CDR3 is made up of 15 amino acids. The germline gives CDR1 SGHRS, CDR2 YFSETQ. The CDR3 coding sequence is TGCGCCAGCAGCTTGGCCGGGACTGTCACAGATACGCAGTATTTT. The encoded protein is CASSLAGTVTDTQYF.

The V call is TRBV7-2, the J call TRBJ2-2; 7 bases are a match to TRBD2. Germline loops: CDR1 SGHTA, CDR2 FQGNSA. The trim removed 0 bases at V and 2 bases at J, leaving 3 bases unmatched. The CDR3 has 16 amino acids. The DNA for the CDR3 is TGTGCCAGCAGCTTAGCCCCGGGACTAAACACCGGGGAGCTGTTTTTT. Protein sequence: CASSLAPGLNTGELFF. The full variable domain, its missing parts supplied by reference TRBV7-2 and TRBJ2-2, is GAGVSQSPSNKVTEKGKDVELRCDPISGHTALYWYRQSLGQGLEFLIYFQGNSAPDKSGLPSDRFSAERTGGSVSTLTIQRTQQEDSAVYLCASSLAPGLNTGELFFGEGSRLTVL.

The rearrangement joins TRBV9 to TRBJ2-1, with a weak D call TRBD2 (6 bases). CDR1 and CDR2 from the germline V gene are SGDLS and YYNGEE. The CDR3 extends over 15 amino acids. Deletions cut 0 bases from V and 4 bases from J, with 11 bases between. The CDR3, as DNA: TGTGCCAGCAGCGTAGGTAGCGGAAAGTACAATGAGCAGTTCTTC. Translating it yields CASSVGSGKYNEQFF.

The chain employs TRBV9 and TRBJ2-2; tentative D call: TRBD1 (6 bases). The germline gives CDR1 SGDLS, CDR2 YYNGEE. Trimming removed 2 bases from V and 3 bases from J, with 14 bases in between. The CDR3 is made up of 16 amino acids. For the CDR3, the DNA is TGTGCCAGCAGCGTGTTCCCCAGGGGCTACACCGGGGAGCTGTTTTTT. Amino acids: CASSVFPRGYTGELFF.

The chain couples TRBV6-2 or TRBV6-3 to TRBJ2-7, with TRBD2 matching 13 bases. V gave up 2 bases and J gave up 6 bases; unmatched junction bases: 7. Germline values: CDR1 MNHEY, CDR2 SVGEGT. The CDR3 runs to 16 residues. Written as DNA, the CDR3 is TGTGCCAGCAGTTACGGACTAGCGGGAGCTGGCTTCGAGCAGTACGTC. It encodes CASSYGLAGAGFEQYV.

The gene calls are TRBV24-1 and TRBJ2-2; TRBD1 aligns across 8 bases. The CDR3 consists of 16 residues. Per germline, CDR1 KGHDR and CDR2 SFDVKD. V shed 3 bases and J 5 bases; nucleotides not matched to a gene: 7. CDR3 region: CATSDNDRGRTGELFF. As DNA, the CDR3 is TGTGCCACCAGTGATAACGACAGGGGCAGGACCGGGGAGCTGTTTTTT.

DNA of the CDR3: TGTGCCAGCAGCCCGGATAGCGGGGGCACAGATACGCAGTATTTT. Its protein product is CASSPDSGGTDTQYF. The V and J genes are TRBV7-3 and TRBJ2-3; TRBD2 matches at 8 bases. Per germline, CDR1 SGHTA and CDR2 FQGTGA. J was trimmed by 1 base and V by 5 bases; bases with no gene match: 5. The CDR3 extends over 15 amino acids.

CDR3 nucleotide sequence: TGTGCCAGCAGTTCCGGGACTACTACCATATATTTT. Translated, it gives CASSSGTTTIYF. The genes are TRBV6-5 and TRBJ1-3, with a weak D call TRBD1 (5 bases). Germline V gene data show CDR1 as MNHEY and CDR2 as SVGAGI. V was shortened by 4 bases and J by 10 bases, with 11 bases between the two germline ends. The length of the CDR3 is 12 residues.

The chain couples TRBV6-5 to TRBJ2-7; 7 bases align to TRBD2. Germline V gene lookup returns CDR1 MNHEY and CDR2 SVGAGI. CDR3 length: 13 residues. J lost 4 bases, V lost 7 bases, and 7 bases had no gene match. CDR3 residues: CASMGGPIYEQYV. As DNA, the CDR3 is TGTGCCAGCATGGGAGGGCCAATTTACGAGCAGTACGTC.

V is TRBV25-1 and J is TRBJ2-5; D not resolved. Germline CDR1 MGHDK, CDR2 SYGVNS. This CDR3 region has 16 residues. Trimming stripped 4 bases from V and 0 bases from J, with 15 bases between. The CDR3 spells CASSGQAISYQETQYF. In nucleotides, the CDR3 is TGTGCCAGCAGTGGTCAGGCAATTTCGTACCAAGAGACCCAGTACTTC.

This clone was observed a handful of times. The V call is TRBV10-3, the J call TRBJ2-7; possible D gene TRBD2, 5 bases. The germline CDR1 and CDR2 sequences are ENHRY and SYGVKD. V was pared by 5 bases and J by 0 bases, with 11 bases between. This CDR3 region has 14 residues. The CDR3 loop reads CAISQLGPSYEQYF. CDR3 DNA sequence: TGTGCCATCAGTCAACTAGGTCCCTCCTACGAGCAGTACTTC.

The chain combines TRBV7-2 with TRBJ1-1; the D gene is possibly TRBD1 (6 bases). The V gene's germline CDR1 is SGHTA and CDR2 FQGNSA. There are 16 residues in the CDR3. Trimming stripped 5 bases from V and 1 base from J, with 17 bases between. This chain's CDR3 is CASSPPNRAWNTEAFF. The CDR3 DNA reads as TGTGCCAGCAGCCCTCCTAACAGGGCTTGGAACACTGAAGCTTTCTTT. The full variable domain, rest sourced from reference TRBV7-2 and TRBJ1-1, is GAGVSQSPSNKVTEKGKDVELRCDPISGHTALYWYRQSLGQGLEFLIYFQGNSAPDKSGLPSDRFSAERTGGSVSTLTIQRTQQEDSAVYLCASSPPNRAWNTEAFFGQGTRLTVV.